The entry below describes one TCR beta chain. This clonotype appeared a few times. Its target antigen remains unknown. No base qualities exist here, and no much larger clone lies one base off it. The source of the sample is a study of blood T cells in healthy people across ages (dated by TCRdb to between 2014 and 2017). About the investigation overall: In model experiments, roughly one uniquely barcoded TCR beta cDNA molecule per two T cells was captured by template switching. Age-related changes in TCR beta repertoire diversity were measured in the study by deep sequencing normalized with unique cDNA molecular identifiers. Four age groups were formed from the donors: young (average about 17 years), middle-aged (approximately 40), aged (62) and long-lived (about 80). To avoid experimental bias, donors of different ages were randomly spread across the sequencing lanes. Using the same blood draw, the study looked at two additional independent replicas of 1 million unique cDNA reads for two donors, one aged 18 to 30 and the other aged 80 or older.

Inclusive of the bounding cysteine and phenylalanine, the CDR3 is 15 residues long. Of all the DNA, just the CDR3 is kept, 45 bases in frame from base 1. V is pared back by 3 bases and J by 2 bases, with 14 bases lying between the germline termini. For CDR1 and CDR2, the germline V gene (reference sequence) lists DFQATT and SNEGSKA. Library generation was performed with 5' RACE. The second PCR ran for about 7 to 11 cycles and used a J-beta primer mix along with a sample-barcoded 5' primer. Each TCR beta cDNA molecule received a unique molecular identifier from a template-switch 5' adaptor carrying 12 random nucleotides. At least 2.5 million CDR3-containing paired-end reads were obtained from each sample. First-strand cDNA was synthesized from all RNA with the Mint cDNA synthesis kit, primed by a TRBC-specific oligonucleotide. After uracil-DNA glycosylase treatment, a first 18-cycle PCR used universal primers M1SS and BC2_uni_R on all cDNA. In the original analysis: Normalization of each sample was performed by random selection of 1 million high-quality reads, each carrying a distinct molecular identifier. Reads with shared molecular identifiers were discarded instead of being binned into consensus sequences. CDR3 identification, clonotype clustering and error correction used MiTCR with a Q25 quality threshold and the strictest error-elimination algorithm. Lower-bound total TCR beta diversity was estimated with a nonparametric unseen species model using Euler transformation. The raw public reads went through TCRdb reprocessing: fastp at Q25, MiXCR clone calling, in-frame beta chains kept. Duplicate CDR3 protein sequences are folded into a single record with the most common DNA and genes. The V and J calls come from TCRdb's annotation, not from the publication. The sample table lists 1.5 million to 2 million distinct CDR3 sequences, about 39% of them with a count of one. The top ten clones comprise 23% of the sample.

Results the study describes overall, beyond this receptor: Estimates of total diversity from one million sequenced T cells were regarded as lower bounds and underestimates. The long-lived group showed more naive CD4+ T cells, fewer expanded clones and increased TCR diversity than the aged group, suggesting age selection. Because donor CMV infection status was unknown, age-related changes in expanded clonotypes were potentially confounded. Observed TCR beta diversity per million T cells fell roughly linearly with age, and a significant reduction was already apparent by age approximately 41. A strong correlation was found between observed TCR beta diversity and the percentage of naive T cells measured by flow cytometry. Because profiling used bulk unsorted PBMCs, naive and antigen-experienced compartments could not be compared conclusively.

Systemically healthy Caucasian individuals from Russia, around 39 in total and aged about 6 to 100 years, were included as donors. Each donor gave roughly 9 milliliters of peripheral blood, drawn into EDTA-treated Vacutainer tubes. Ficoll-Paque density-gradient centrifugation was used to isolate PBMCs, with at least 6 million per sample. Trizol reagent was used to extract total RNA from PBMCs, with at least 6 micrograms per sample. For every donor, flow cytometry on a PBMC aliquot measured the percentage of naive CD45RAhigh/CD27high T cells. This TCR came from a human donor in good health. Rearrangement joined TRBV20-1 to TRBJ1-5; no D gene call is confident. The sample comprised blood. The CDR3 corresponds to CSASGSAVGNQPQHF. The nucleotides are TGCAGTGCTAGCGGATCGGCCGTGGGCAATCAGCCCCAGCATTTT.